This entry describes one T cell receptor (beta chain). This sample was taken from a study of T cell repertoires in cytomegalovirus infection. TCRdb re-analysed the reads in MiXCR, keeping a single row per CDR3 protein. The sample includes about 440,000 distinct CDR3 sequences, roughly 30% of them seen just once. This CDR3 is built from 14 residues. Trimming cost V 7 bases and J 5 bases; bases outside gene matches: 7. The receptor's source is a human donor in good health (CMV status not recorded). Some clones in this sample may be carry-over from other donors' samples. The chain recombines TRBV23-1 with TRBJ2-5; 10 nucleotides align to TRBD1. TRBV23-1 is filed as an ORF, its function uncertain. Sequences were obtained from PBMCs. The CDR3 here is CASTKTGGMETQYF. CDR3 DNA sequence: TGCGCCAGCACCAAGACAGGGGGCATGGAGACCCAGTACTTC.